This TCR beta chain was observed in a study of blood T cell repertoires in COVID-19. At the level of the study: T cells, B-cell-depleted T cells, or PBMCs provided the cDNA or gDNA that served as material.

Clones were sequenced by immunoSEQ multiplex PCR, and TCRdb holds only the in-frame ones, with some missing. The sample contains roughly 200,000 clones, around nine tenths of which appear only once. Per germline, CDR1 SGHRS and CDR2 YFSETQ. V lost 1 base and J lost 7; bases outside the gene matches: 9. The CDR3 has 17 residues. The chain links TRBV5-1 to TRBJ1-6, with 9 bases identical to TRBD1. The source is a woman in her twenties or thirties who had been exposed to COVID-19. Sequenced: PBMCs or T cells enriched from blood (not recorded which). The CDR3 region has the DNA TGCGCCAGCAGCTTGACCCCGGGACAGGGCTACAATTCACCCCTCCACTTT. Translation: CASSLTPGQGYNSPLHF.